The 23 T cell receptor beta chains below were found in one sample sequenced in a study of blood T cells in healthy people across ages. It was with a sample-barcoded 5' primer and a J-beta primer mix that a second PCR of about 6 to 12 cycles was run. In TCRdb, the 5' RACE reads were re-called with MiXCR into one record per CDR3 protein. The top ten clones hold 13% of a sample with roughly 900,000 distinct CDR3 sequences, roughly 48% of them seen once. The material sequenced was blood. The receptor source for this set is a man aged 25 to 45 in good health.

The chain uses TRBV27 and TRBJ2-7; 10 positions match TRBD2. This CDR3 is 15 amino acids long. Germline values: CDR1 MNHEY, CDR2 SMNVEV (reference sequence). The junction had 12 bases not matched to a gene; V was cut back by 6 bases and J by 7 bases. The CDR3 region is CASSPKLAGRREQYF. CDR3 sequence (DNA): TGTGCCAGCAGCCCGAAACTAGCGGGGCGCCGAGAGCAGTACTTC.

The chain recombines TRBV6-1 with TRBJ1-6, with D hard to call. Germline V gives CDR1 MNHNS, CDR2 SASEGT. The V end lost 0 bases, the J end lost 9 bases, and 9 bases lay between the germline ends. The CDR3 length is 14 residues. The CDR3 here is CASSEALSSSPLHF. CDR3 nucleotides: TGTGCCAGCAGTGAAGCGCTTAGCTCTTCACCCCTCCACTTT.

The CDR3 sequence: CASSEGGRQPQHF. DNA for the CDR3: TGTGCCAGCAGCGAAGGGGGAAGACAGCCCCAGCATTTT. The gene calls are TRBV11-1 and TRBJ1-5, with TRBD1 as a possible D gene (6 bases). Germline CDR1 SGHAT, CDR2 FQDESV (reference sequence). Trimming removed 5 bases at V and 7 bases at J, with 12 bases between. The CDR3 runs to 13 residues.

This clonotype was found a few times. The V call is TRBV20-1, the J call TRBJ2-1; tentative D call: TRBD2 (5 bases). The CDR3 is 15 residues long. The germline gives CDR1 DFQATT, CDR2 SNEGSKA (reference sequence). Trimming cost V 3 bases and J 5 bases, with 17 bases left between them. Here the CDR3 reads CSAREAGLADNEQFF. The CDR3 DNA sequence: TGCAGTGCTAGGGAGGCCGGCCTAGCCGACAATGAGCAGTTCTTC.

This chain uses TRBV12-3 or TRBV12-4 with TRBJ2-5, with 8 bases identical to TRBD2. J lost 4 bases, V lost 1 base, and 8 bases had no gene match. CDR3 length: 16 amino acids. CDR3 protein: CASSLGNGLAGETQYF. Here the CDR3 DNA reads TGTGCCAGCAGTTTAGGGAACGGGCTAGCGGGAGAGACCCAGTACTTC.

J is TRBJ2-5 and V is TRBV12-3 or TRBV12-4; D may be TRBD2 (7 bases). This CDR3 is 13 amino acids long. V gave up 3 bases and J gave up 7 bases, with 12 bases separating them. Here the CDR3 reads CASSFGGAATQYF. The CDR3 DNA is TGTGCCAGCAGTTTTGGGGGGGCCGCGACCCAGTACTTC.

This rearrangement joins TRBV20-1 to TRBJ2-7, with a tentative D call TRBD1 (6 bases). This CDR3 has 14 residues. V dropped 3 bases and J dropped 7 bases, with 19 bases sitting between them. CDR1 and CDR2 (germline): DFQATT, SNEGSKA (reference sequence). CDR3 amino acids: CSASGGQGGREQYF. DNA of the CDR3: TGCAGTGCTAGTGGAGGACAAGGGGGTCGGGAGCAGTACTTC.

This clonotype came up once. This chain connects TRBV11-2 to TRBJ2-5; TRBD2 matches at 12 bases. J gave up 5 bases and V 1 base, and 14 bases lay outside the gene matches. This CDR3 has 19 amino acids. The germline gives CDR1 SGHAT, CDR2 FQNNGV. CDR3 loop: CASSLVFGSSGGARETQYF. CDR3 nucleotide sequence: TGTGCCAGCAGCTTAGTGTTTGGTTCTAGCGGGGGGGCCAGGGAGACCCAGTACTTC.

This clonotype appeared a few times. For the CDR3, the DNA is TGCAGTGCTAGAGTTGACCTTGGCGGCTACACCTTC. This gives the protein CSARVDLGGYTF. V is TRBV20-1 and J is TRBJ1-2, with D unresolved. V was trimmed by 1 base and J by 8 bases, leaving 11 bases between them. The CDR3 has 12 amino acids. Germline CDR1 DFQATT, CDR2 SNEGSKA (reference sequence).

The chain couples TRBV10-3 to TRBJ1-2; 9 bases are a match to TRBD1. This CDR3 region has 16 residues. The V segment lost 4 bases and the J segment 0 bases; nucleotides outside the gene matches: 6. Germline CDR1 and CDR2: ENHRY and SYGVKD. CDR3 coding DNA: TGTGCCATCAGTGGTCGGACAGGGGACTCTAACTATGGCTACACCTTC. Protein product: CAISGRTGDSNYGYTF.

J is TRBJ1-1 and V is TRBV29-1, with TRBD1 identical over 8 bases. Germline V gene sequence: CDR1 SQVTM, CDR2 ANQGSEA. V trimming: 5 bases; J trimming: 4 bases; junction bases outside the gene matches: 6. This CDR3 comprises 13 residues. The CDR3: CSVFQGAGTEAFF. CDR3 coding DNA: TGCAGCGTTTTTCAGGGGGCCGGCACTGAAGCTTTCTTT.

The V and J genes are TRBV20-1 and TRBJ2-7, with unresolved D. From germline, CDR1 is DFQATT and CDR2 SNEGSKA (reference sequence). V lost 3 bases to trimming and J lost 2 bases, with 8 bases between them. This CDR3 comprises 12 residues. The CDR3 nucleotides are TGCAGTGCTAGCCCAGGACCCTACGAGCAGTACTTC. Translating it yields CSASPGPYEQYF.

The chain employs TRBV12-3 or TRBV12-4 and TRBJ2-4; TRBD1 is a possible D gene (5 bases). The DNA end lines up better with TRBJ2-7; the J call may be wrong. CDR3 length: 15 residues. CDR3 DNA: TGTGCCAGCAGTTTCCAGGGTCGGGCAACCTACGAGCAGTACTTC. Amino acid sequence: CASSFQGRATYEQYF.

V is TRBV4-3 and J is TRBJ1-4, with D tentatively TRBD1 (5 bases). Germline V lookup: CDR1 LGHNA, CDR2 YSLEER. This CDR3 contains 16 residues. The V gene lost 4 bases and the J gene lost 10 bases, with 22 bases spanning the gap. CDR3 sequence: CASSLDGGRGVRKLFF. Here the CDR3 DNA reads TGCGCCAGCAGCCTTGACGGGGGGAGAGGAGTAAGAAAACTGTTTTTT.

This clonotype was counted only a few times. CDR3 in amino acids: CASRRSGTYNEQFF. In DNA form, the CDR3 reads TGTGCCAGCAGACGGAGCGGGACCTACAATGAGCAGTTCTTC. V is TRBV12-3 or TRBV12-4 and J is TRBJ2-1; 7 bases map to TRBD2. The CDR3 has 14 amino acids. After removal of 6 bases from V and 2 bases from J, the junction contained 4 bases not matched to a gene.

This chain joins TRBV6-6 and TRBJ2-7, with D unresolved. The V and J ends lost 2 bases and 3 bases respectively, with 5 bases between them. The CDR3 runs 12 residues. CDR1 MNHNY and CDR2 SVGAGI come from the germline V gene (reference sequence). The CDR3 protein is CASSYEYYEQYF. The CDR3 region has the DNA TGTGCCAGCAGTTACGAGTACTACGAGCAGTACTTC.

The chain carries TRBV4-3 and TRBJ2-5; no firm D call. V was cut by 0 bases and J by 5 bases, with 13 bases left in between. Germline V lookup: CDR1 LGHNA, CDR2 YSLEER. The CDR3 contains 15 residues. The CDR3 region has the DNA TGCGCCAGCAGCCAAGAATCGCCAATCCGGGAGACCCAGTACTTC. Its protein is CASSQESPIRETQYF.

The chain recombines TRBV11-3 with TRBJ2-7; D perhaps matches TRBD2 (6 bases). Per the germline V gene, CDR1 is SGHNT and CDR2 is YENEEA. The ends were cut back, 4 bases at V and 0 bases at J, with 19 bases in the middle. The CDR3 runs to 17 residues. The CDR3 DNA reads as TGTGCCAGCAGCTCTGCCAGCCTCCGGGACTTCTCCTACGAGCAGTACTTC. It specifies CASSSASLRDFSYEQYF.

The chain recombines TRBV3-1 with TRBJ2-7; D call uncertain. Germline CDR1 and CDR2: LGHDT and YNNKEL (reference sequence). V was cut by 0 bases and J by 5 bases, with 8 bases left in between. CDR3 length: 13 amino acids. The CDR3 protein is CASSQDGPHEQYF. CDR3 nucleotides: TGTGCCAGCAGCCAAGATGGCCCCCACGAGCAGTACTTC.

The chain links TRBV20-1 to TRBJ2-2; 10 positions match TRBD2. This CDR3 contains 18 residues. The germline V gene encodes CDR1 DFQATT and CDR2 SNEGSKA (reference sequence). V lost 1 base and J lost 1; bases outside the gene matches: 9. This CDR3 reads CSARVRRRLAGNTGELFF. DNA of the CDR3: TGCAGTGCTAGAGTAAGGAGGAGACTAGCGGGGAACACCGGGGAGCTGTTTTTT.

This rearrangement joins TRBV4-2 to TRBJ1-2, with D possibly TRBD1 on 5 matching bases. This CDR3 comprises 13 residues. Per the germline V gene, CDR1 is LGHNA and CDR2 is YNFKEQ. V lost 0 bases and J lost 10, with 12 bases in between. CDR3 region: CASSQDRQGDYTF. CDR3 bases: TGTGCCAGCAGCCAAGATCGGCAGGGAGACTACACCTTC.

The chain combines TRBV4-3 with TRBJ2-1, with unresolved D. In germline, CDR1 is LGHNA, CDR2 YSLEER. The CDR3 has 13 residues. Between the trimmed V and J ends, which lost 3 bases and 9 bases, there was a span of 12 bases. The CDR3 DNA reads as TGCGCCAGCAGCCAGACGAATCTGGGTGAGCAGTTCTTC. This sequence encodes CASSQTNLGEQFF.

The V gene is TRBV4-1, the J gene TRBJ2-7; D uncertain. The length of the CDR3 is 11 residues. Trimming removed 0 bases at V and 5 bases at J, with 2 bases between. From germline, CDR1 is MGHRA and CDR2 YSYEKL. CDR3 in amino acids: CASSQEDEQYF. The DNA of the CDR3 is TGCGCCAGCAGCCAAGAAGACGAGCAGTACTTC.